This is a list of T cell receptor beta chains from one sample in a study of immune evolution from preneoplasia to lung adenocarcinoma. Libraries were prepared by immunoSEQ multiplex PCR; TCRdb keeps only in-frame clonotypes and omits some of them. The sample includes fewer than 50,000 clones, around 79% of them seen just once. The sample comprised FFPE invasive lung adenocarcinoma tissue. Every receptor here comes from a person aged 55 to 69 with lung adenocarcinoma. Each CDR3 is given with its conserved first and last residue. The D gene is left open where the match is weak. The listing skips clone size in some rows; elsewhere it reads once, few, many or a size class.

j_call	clone_size	d_call	v_call	cdr3_nt	cdr3_aa
TRBJ2-2	-	TRBD1	TRBV19	TGTGCCAGTAGTACATACAGGGGTACCGGGGAGCTGTTTTTT	CASSTYRGTGELFF
TRBJ1-2	-	-	TRBV6-6	TGTGCCAGCAGTTTAACAGGTGTCACCTATGGCTACACCTTC	CASSLTGVTYGYTF
TRBJ2-2	-	-	TRBV6-5	TGTGCCAGCAGTTACTCGGGGCAGATTAACACCGGGGAGCTGTTTTTT	CASSYSGQINTGELFF
TRBJ1-5	-	TRBD1	TRBV27	TGTGCCAGCAGACCCCTCGGGACAGACAATCAGCCCCAGCATTTT	CASRPLGTDNQPQHF
TRBJ2-2	-	-	TRBV5-1	TGCGCCAGCAGCTTCCGGGACACCGCGAACACCGGGGAGCTGTTTTTT	CASSFRDTANTGELFF
TRBJ2-7	-	-	TRBV5-1	TGCGCCAGCAGCTTTGGTAGGGACTCCTACGAGCAGTACTTC	CASSFGRDSYEQYF
TRBJ2-7	-	-	TRBV7-6	TGTGCCAGCAGCTTAGCCTCTCATAGCGGATACTCCTACGAGCAGTACTTC	CASSLASHSGYSYEQYF
TRBJ2-2	-	TRBD1	TRBV7-9	TGTGCCAGCAGCTTAAGTGGGACAGGGGGCCGGAACGGGGAGCTGTTTTTT	CASSLSGTGGRNGELFF
TRBJ2-3	-	TRBD1	TRBV10-3	TGTGCCAACTCCGACCCGGACAGGGGTTTTGGAGATACGCAGTATTTT	CANSDPDRGFGDTQYF
TRBJ2-5	few	TRBD1	TRBV18	TGTGCCAGCTCACTTCAACAGGGGGCAGAAGAGACCCAGTACTTC	CASSLQQGAEETQYF
TRBJ2-7	-	-	TRBV19	TGTGCCAGCGATGACGGAAGCTACGAGCAGTACTTC	CASDDGSYEQYF
TRBJ2-7	-	-	TRBV7-8	TGTGCCAGCAGCTTAGCGGATTTATACGAGCAGTACTTC	CASSLADLYEQYF
TRBJ1-1	-	-	TRBV19	TGTGCCAGTAGTATAGATCGCGGCTCGGCTGAAGCTTTCTTT	CASSIDRGSAEAFF
TRBJ1-4	-	-	TRBV4-2	TGTGCCAGCAGCCAAGCCGCGAGTGCAACTAATGAAAAACTGTTTTTT	CASSQAASATNEKLFF
TRBJ2-1	-	-	TRBV18	TGTGCCAGCTCACCGGCATATGAGCAGTTCTTC	CASSPAYEQFF
TRBJ2-3	-	TRBD2	TRBV15	TGTGCCACCAGCAGAGATTACACCCCGGGAGGGGGGAGAAATACGCAGTATTTT	CATSRDYTPGGGRNTQYF
TRBJ2-5	few	-	TRBV30	TGTGCCTGGAAGGCTCCAGCCCAAGAGACCCAGTACTTC	CAWKAPAQETQYF
TRBJ1-1	-	-	TRBV6-5	TGTGCCAGCAGTTATTACACTGAAGCTTTCTTT	CASSYYTEAFF
TRBJ2-6	-	-	TRBV6-1	TGTGCCAGCAGTGATAGGGGTTCCGGGGCCAACGTCCTGACTTTC	CASSDRGSGANVLTF
TRBJ2-1	few	-	TRBV5-1	TGCGCCAGCAGAAAGGGGCCACTAACCTACAATGAGCAGTTCTTC	CASRKGPLTYNEQFF
TRBJ1-5	few	TRBD1	TRBV5-1	TGCGCCAGCAGGAGGGACAGTGGCAATCAGCCCCAGCATTTT	CASRRDSGNQPQHF
TRBJ1-5	-	-	TRBV30	TGTGCCTGGAGTGGGACAGACCAGCCCCAACATTTT	CAWSGTDQPQHF
TRBJ1-5	-	-	TRBV19	TGTGCCAGTACCAGGACAGATAGCAATCAGCCCCAGCATTTT	CASTRTDSNQPQHF
TRBJ2-1	-	TRBD2	TRBV7-9	TGTGCCAGCCGCCAGGCGGGAGCGGGAGGGCAGTTCTTC	CASRQAGAGGQFF
TRBJ2-5	-	TRBD2	TRBV18	TGTGCCAGCTCACCAAGTATGACGGGACTAGCGGTTCAAGAGACCCAGTACTTC	CASSPSMTGLAVQETQYF